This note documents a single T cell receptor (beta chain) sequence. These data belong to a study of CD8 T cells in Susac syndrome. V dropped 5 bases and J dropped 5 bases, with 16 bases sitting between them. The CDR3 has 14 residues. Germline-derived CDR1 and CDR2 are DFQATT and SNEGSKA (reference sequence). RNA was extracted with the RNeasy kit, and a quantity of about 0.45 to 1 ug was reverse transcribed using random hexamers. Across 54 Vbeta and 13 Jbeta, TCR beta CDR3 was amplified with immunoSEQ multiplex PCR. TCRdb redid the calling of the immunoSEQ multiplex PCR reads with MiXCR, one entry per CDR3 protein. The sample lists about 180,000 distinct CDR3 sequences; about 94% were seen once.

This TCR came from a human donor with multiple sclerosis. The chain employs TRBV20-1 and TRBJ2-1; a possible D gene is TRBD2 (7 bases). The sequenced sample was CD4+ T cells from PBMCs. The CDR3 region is CSALRGGSDNEQFF. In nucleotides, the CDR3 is TGCAGTGCTCTTAGGGGGGGGAGCGACAATGAGCAGTTCTTC.